The rows below give T cell receptor beta chains drawn from one sample of a study of blood T cell repertoires in COVID-19. The repertoire was sequenced with immunoSEQ multiplex PCR; TCRdb's copy has only in-frame clones and lacks some. The table has over 110,000 clones, over 75% seen once. Source material: PBMCs or T cells enriched from blood (not recorded which). Receptors originate from a man aged 50 to 60 in a cohort exposed to, infected with or recovered from COVID-19 (not recorded which). Each CDR3 is given with its conserved first and last residue. Fields, in order: V gene, clone size, D gene, J gene, CDR3 DNA, CDR3 protein. A D gene is named only where the DNA matches it firmly. Only part of the rows carry a size: once, few, many, or a class if the clone is expanded.

V: TRBV28
size: NA
D: NA
J: TRBJ1-5
DNA: TGTGCCAGCAGCCCGACAGCCGGCAATCAGCCCCAGCATTTT
CDR3: CASSPTAGNQPQHF

V: TRBV11-3
size: many
D: NA
J: TRBJ2-2
DNA: TGTGCCAGCAGCTTAATGTATGGAGCGGCAAACACCGGGGAGCTGTTTTTT
CDR3: CASSLMYGAANTGELFF

V: TRBV6-2/TRBV6-3
size: NA
D: NA
J: TRBJ1-1
DNA: TGTGCCAGCAGCTCATGGGACATGAACACTGAAGCTTTCTTT
CDR3: CASSSWDMNTEAFF

V: TRBV6-4
size: few
D: NA
J: TRBJ1-2
DNA: TGTGCCAGCAGTGACTCGATCGAGGGTATCCGCGGCTACACCTTC
CDR3: CASSDSIEGIRGYTF

V: TRBV10-2
size: NA
D: TRBD2
J: TRBJ2-5
DNA: TGCGCCAGCAGTGCCGGACTAGCCTTAAGAACCCAGTACTTC
CDR3: CASSAGLALRTQYF

V: TRBV3-1/TRBV3-2
size: NA
D: TRBD2
J: TRBJ2-4
DNA: TGTGCCAGCAGCCACGGACTAGCAGCAGCCAAAAACATTCAGTACTTC
CDR3: CASSHGLAAAKNIQYF

V: TRBV3-1/TRBV3-2
size: NA
D: NA
J: TRBJ2-7
DNA: TGTGCCAGCAGCCAAGGGAGGGTAGGCGAGCAGTACTTC
CDR3: CASSQGRVGEQYF

V: TRBV5-1
size: NA
D: NA
J: TRBJ2-6
DNA: TGCGCCAGTGGGGCGGACACTGGGGCCAACGTCCTGACTTTC
CDR3: CASGADTGANVLTF

V: TRBV5-4
size: NA
D: NA
J: TRBJ1-3
DNA: TGTGCCAGCAGCTTGGGAGGGCAGGTTGGATCAGTCGGAAACACCATATATTTT
CDR3: CASSLGGQVGSVGNTIYF

V: TRBV5-1
size: NA
D: TRBD1
J: TRBJ2-5
DNA: TGCGCCAGCAGCTTGTCAGGGGGAGACGAGACCCAGTACTTC
CDR3: CASSLSGGDETQYF

V: TRBV14
size: NA
D: TRBD2
J: TRBJ2-7
DNA: TGTGCCAGCAGCCAGGAGGGACTAGCTATCCACGAGCAGTACTTC
CDR3: CASSQEGLAIHEQYF

V: TRBV5-1
size: NA
D: TRBD2
J: TRBJ2-5
DNA: TGCGCCAGCAGCTTGATTGGCGGGGGGGCCCAAGAGACCCAGTACTTC
CDR3: CASSLIGGGAQETQYF

V: TRBV13
size: NA
D: TRBD2
J: TRBJ2-4
DNA: TGTGCCAGCAGTACGGGGGGAGGGGCCAAAAACATTCAGTACTTC
CDR3: CASSTGGGAKNIQYF

V: TRBV7-3
size: few
D: NA
J: TRBJ2-3
DNA: TGTGCCAGCAGCTTAGGGCCCACAGATACGCAGTATTTT
CDR3: CASSLGPTDTQYF

V: TRBV2
size: NA
D: TRBD2
J: TRBJ2-3
DNA: TGTGCCAGCAGTGTGGGGCGGGGGGATCCTAGCACAGATACGCAGTATTTT
CDR3: CASSVGRGDPSTDTQYF

V: TRBV19
size: NA
D: TRBD2
J: TRBJ2-3
DNA: TGTGCCAGTAGTCCTCTAGCGGGGGCCAGCACAGATACGCAGTATTTT
CDR3: CASSPLAGASTDTQYF

V: TRBV5-1
size: NA
D: NA
J: TRBJ1-2
DNA: TGCGCCAGCAGCTTGACAGGAGTTAACTATGGCTACACCTTC
CDR3: CASSLTGVNYGYTF

V: TRBV6-4
size: NA
D: TRBD1
J: TRBJ2-7
DNA: TGTGCCAGCAGTGCACCCGGGACAGGCTACGAGCAGTACTTC
CDR3: CASSAPGTGYEQYF

V: TRBV6-5
size: NA
D: NA
J: TRBJ2-2
DNA: TGTGCCAGCAGAGGCCTACGGGGTGTCACCGGGGAGCTGTTTTTT
CDR3: CASRGLRGVTGELFF

V: TRBV6-5
size: NA
D: TRBD2
J: TRBJ2-1
DNA: TGTGCCAGCAGTTACCCGGGACTAGCGGATGGCCATGAGCAGTTCTTC
CDR3: CASSYPGLADGHEQFF

V: TRBV28
size: NA
D: NA
J: TRBJ1-6
DNA: TGTGCCAGCAGTTTAGGGGCAGGGGCTCTATTATTAGTTTCACCCCTCCACTTT
CDR3: CASSLGAGALLLVSPLHF

V: TRBV3-1/TRBV3-2
size: once
D: NA
J: TRBJ2-2
DNA: TGTGCCAGCAGCCAATTATTACACCGGGACACAAACACCGGGGAGCTGTTTTTT
CDR3: CASSQLLHRDTNTGELFF

V: TRBV20-1
size: NA
D: NA
J: TRBJ1-3
DNA: TGCAGTGCACTACGGGGAAACACCATATATTTT
CDR3: CSALRGNTIYF

V: TRBV6-5
size: NA
D: NA
J: TRBJ1-3
DNA: TGTGCCAGCAGTTGGACAAATGGAAACACCATATATTTT
CDR3: CASSWTNGNTIYF

V: TRBV25-1
size: once
D: TRBD1
J: TRBJ2-7
DNA: TGTGCCAGCAGTGGTACAGGGGGCTGGTACGAGCAGTACTTC
CDR3: CASSGTGGWYEQYF

V: TRBV5-5
size: NA
D: NA
J: TRBJ1-5
DNA: TGTGCCAGCAGCTTGGGGGCAGGGCGCAATCAGCCCCAGCATTTT
CDR3: CASSLGAGRNQPQHF

V: TRBV4-3
size: NA
D: NA
J: TRBJ1-2
DNA: TGCGCCAGCAGCCAAGATCCGGCTAACTATGGCTACACCTTC
CDR3: CASSQDPANYGYTF

V: TRBV10-1
size: NA
D: NA
J: TRBJ2-3
DNA: TGCGCCAGCAGTGAGCTCAAAGGAGGGGTGCAGTATTTT
CDR3: CASSELKGGVQYF

V: TRBV7-9
size: NA
D: NA
J: TRBJ2-2
DNA: TGTGCCAGCAGCACCTCAGGGTCGGCCGGGGAGCTGTTTTTT
CDR3: CASSTSGSAGELFF

V: TRBV5-1
size: NA
D: TRBD2
J: TRBJ2-7
DNA: TGCGCCAGCAGCTCCTCAGCGGGATCCTCCTACGAGCAGTACTTC
CDR3: CASSSSAGSSYEQYF

V: TRBV7-2
size: NA
D: TRBD1
J: TRBJ2-1
DNA: TGTGCCAGCAGCTTAGACAGGGGGCGGTACAATGAGCAGTTCTTC
CDR3: CASSLDRGRYNEQFF

V: TRBV25-1
size: NA
D: NA
J: TRBJ2-2
DNA: TGTGCCAGCAGAACAAACACCGGGGAGCTGTTTTTT
CDR3: CASRTNTGELFF

V: TRBV7-2
size: NA
D: TRBD2
J: TRBJ2-5
DNA: TGTGCCAGCAGCTTAGCGGGAGGGGAGACCCAGTACTTC
CDR3: CASSLAGGETQYF

V: TRBV5-5
size: many
D: NA
J: TRBJ2-7
DNA: TGTGCCAGCAGGGACTCCAGCTCCTACGAGCAGTACTTC
CDR3: CASRDSSSYEQYF

V: TRBV11-2
size: NA
D: TRBD1
J: TRBJ2-5
DNA: TGTGCCAGCAGCTTGGGGACAGGGGGCTTGGAGACCCAGTACTTC
CDR3: CASSLGTGGLETQYF

V: TRBV30
size: NA
D: NA
J: TRBJ1-5
DNA: TGTGCCTGGAGTGTTCCCGGGGGTAACAATCAGCCCCAGCATTTT
CDR3: CAWSVPGGNNQPQHF

V: TRBV5-1
size: NA
D: NA
J: TRBJ1-1
DNA: TGCGCCAGCAGCTTAGGCGGCACCATGAACACTGAAGCTTTCTTT
CDR3: CASSLGGTMNTEAFF

V: TRBV5-5
size: NA
D: NA
J: TRBJ1-5
DNA: TGTGCCAGCAGCGTGGGGACCGGGGGCAATCAGCCCCAGCATTTT
CDR3: CASSVGTGGNQPQHF

V: TRBV5-1
size: NA
D: NA
J: TRBJ2-2
DNA: TGCGCCAGCAGCTTGGTCCCAGGGTCTAACACCGGGGAGCTGTTTTTT
CDR3: CASSLVPGSNTGELFF

V: TRBV7-3
size: NA
D: NA
J: TRBJ2-3
DNA: TGTGCCAGCAGCTCCCGAGGGCAGGGCACAGATACGCAGTATTTT
CDR3: CASSSRGQGTDTQYF

V: TRBV3-1/TRBV3-2
size: NA
D: NA
J: TRBJ1-2
DNA: TGTGCCACCGGAAGGGGATATGGCTACACCTTC
CDR3: CATGRGYGYTF

V: TRBV18
size: NA
D: NA
J: TRBJ1-4
DNA: TGTGCCAGCTCACCGGGCAGGGCGAATGAAAAACTGTTTTTT
CDR3: CASSPGRANEKLFF

V: TRBV11-2
size: NA
D: NA
J: TRBJ1-2
DNA: TGTGCCAGCAGCCCGAGGGGGGGTGGCTACACCTTC
CDR3: CASSPRGGGYTF

V: TRBV11-2
size: NA
D: NA
J: TRBJ1-6
DNA: TGTGCCAGCAGCTTAGGAGGCTCCTCCTATAATTCACCCCTCCACTTT
CDR3: CASSLGGSSYNSPLHF

V: TRBV9
size: NA
D: TRBD2
J: TRBJ2-1
DNA: TGTGCCAGCAGCGTCCGCCCTAGCGGGAGGGCCGAGGAGCAGTTCTTC
CDR3: CASSVRPSGRAEEQFF

V: TRBV5-1
size: NA
D: TRBD1
J: TRBJ2-7
DNA: TGCGCCAGCAGCCGGGCCCGGGACAGGGGATTTGGAGAGCAGTACTTC
CDR3: CASSRARDRGFGEQYF

V: TRBV5-6
size: NA
D: NA
J: TRBJ2-1
DNA: TGTGCCAGCAGCTTGGCCGACGAGGGCTACAATGAGCAGTTCTTC
CDR3: CASSLADEGYNEQFF

V: TRBV13
size: few
D: NA
J: TRBJ1-1
DNA: TGTGCCAGCAGCTTAGTTCCCGGGGTTCAAACTGAAGCTTTCTTT
CDR3: CASSLVPGVQTEAFF

V: TRBV25-1
size: few
D: TRBD1
J: TRBJ1-2
DNA: TGTGCCAGCAGTTTAACAGGGGGCGCTTATGGCTACACCTTC
CDR3: CASSLTGGAYGYTF

V: TRBV10-2
size: NA
D: TRBD1
J: TRBJ1-3
DNA: TGCGCCAGCAGTGGACAGGGAGGAAACACCATATATTTT
CDR3: CASSGQGGNTIYF

V: TRBV6-5
size: NA
D: NA
J: TRBJ2-7
DNA: TGTGCCAGCAGTTACTCGAGACAGAGCTCCTACGAGCAGTACTTC
CDR3: CASSYSRQSSYEQYF

V: TRBV7-7
size: NA
D: NA
J: TRBJ2-2
DNA: TGTGCCAGCCGTCCGCAGGGGTTTGGAACCGGGGAGCTGTTTTTT
CDR3: CASRPQGFGTGELFF

V: TRBV7-2
size: NA
D: TRBD2
J: TRBJ2-7
DNA: TGTGCCAGCAGCTTAAACGGCGGGGGGTTCCAGCAGTACTTC
CDR3: CASSLNGGGFQQYF

V: TRBV9
size: NA
D: NA
J: TRBJ1-3
DNA: TGTGCCAGCAGCGTGACGGAGGAGGCGGGAAACACCATATATTTT
CDR3: CASSVTEEAGNTIYF

V: TRBV11-2
size: few
D: NA
J: TRBJ2-7
DNA: TGTGCCAGCAGGGGCCTACAACCCTTCTACGAGCAGTACTTC
CDR3: CASRGLQPFYEQYF